This T cell receptor beta chain was found in a study of blood T cell repertoires in COVID-19. The CDR3 length is 15 residues. Germline V gene data show CDR1 as LGHDT and CDR2 as YNNKEL (reference sequence). Germline trimming cut 6 bases from V and 2 bases from J; bases unmatched to any gene: 8. Repertoires were generated with immunoSEQ multiplex PCR, while TCRdb's copy carries only in-frame clones and drops some. The sample lists about 320,000 clones, more than 75% occurring once. This receptor was taken from a man between 60 and 75 years old who had recovered from COVID-19. The V gene is TRBV3-1 (or the pseudogene TRBV3-2), the J gene TRBJ2-3; 7 nucleotides agree with TRBD1. The sample taken for sequencing was PBMCs or T cells enriched from blood (not recorded which). The CDR3 here is CASRATGTDTDTQYF. The DNA for the CDR3 is TGTGCCAGCAGGGCAACCGGGACAGACACAGATACGCAGTATTTT.